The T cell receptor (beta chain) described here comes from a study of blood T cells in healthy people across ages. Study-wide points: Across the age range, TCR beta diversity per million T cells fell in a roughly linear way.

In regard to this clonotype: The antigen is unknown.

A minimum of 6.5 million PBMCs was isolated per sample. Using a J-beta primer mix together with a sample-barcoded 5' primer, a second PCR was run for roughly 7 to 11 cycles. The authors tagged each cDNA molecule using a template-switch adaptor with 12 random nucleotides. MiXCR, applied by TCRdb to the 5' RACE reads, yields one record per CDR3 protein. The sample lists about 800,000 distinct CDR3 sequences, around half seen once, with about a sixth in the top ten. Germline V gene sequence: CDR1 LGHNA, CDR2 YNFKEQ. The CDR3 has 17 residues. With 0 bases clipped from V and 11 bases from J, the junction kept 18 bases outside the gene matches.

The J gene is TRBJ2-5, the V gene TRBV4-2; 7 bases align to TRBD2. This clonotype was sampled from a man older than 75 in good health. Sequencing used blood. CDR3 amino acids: CASSQDLLAREWNEQYF. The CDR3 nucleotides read TGTGCCAGCAGCCAAGACCTACTAGCGAGGGAGTGGAATGAGCAGTACTTC.